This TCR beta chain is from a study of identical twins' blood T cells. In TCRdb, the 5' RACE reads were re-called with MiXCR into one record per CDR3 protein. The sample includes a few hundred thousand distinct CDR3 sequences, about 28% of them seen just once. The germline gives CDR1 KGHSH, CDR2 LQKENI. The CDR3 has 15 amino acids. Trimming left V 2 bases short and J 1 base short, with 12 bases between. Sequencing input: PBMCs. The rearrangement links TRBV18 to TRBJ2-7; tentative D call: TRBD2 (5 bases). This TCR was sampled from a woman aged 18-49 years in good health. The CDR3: CASSPADGGSYEQYF. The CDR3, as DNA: TGTGCCAGCTCACCAGCGGATGGAGGTTCCTACGAGCAGTACTTC.